Each of the 20 T cell receptor beta chains below was sequenced from the same sample in a study of blood T cell repertoires in COVID-19. Produced via immunoSEQ multiplex PCR; TCRdb's table is partial and in-frame only. The data hold 160,000 or so clones, with roughly 87% observed a single time. Sequencing was carried out using peripheral blood. These receptors all come from a woman in her 50s with acute or convalescent COVID-19.

V gene TRBV15 combines with J gene TRBJ2-3; 11 positions agree with TRBD2. V shed 1 base and J 8 bases; nucleotides not matched to a gene: 8. Germline V lookup: CDR1 LNHNV, CDR2 YYDKDF (reference sequence). This CDR3 contains 16 residues. The CDR3 is CATSRAASGGIGTQYF. The CDR3 nucleotides are TGTGCCACCAGCAGAGCGGCTAGCGGGGGGATCGGTACGCAGTATTTT.

V usage is TRBV5-4 and J usage is TRBJ2-3; 13 bases line up with TRBD2. Per the germline V gene, CDR1 is SGHNT and CDR2 is YYREEE (reference sequence). The junction had 3 bases not matched to a gene; V was cut back by 6 bases and J by 2 bases. The CDR3 sequence is 15 residues long. In DNA form, the CDR3 reads TGTGCCAGCAAACTAGCGGGGGGGTTCACAGATACGCAGTATTTT. It encodes CASKLAGGFTDTQYF.

The chain joins TRBV6-2 or TRBV6-3 to TRBJ1-4; tentatively, D is TRBD1 (5 bases). The V end was cut by 4 bases, the J end by 4 bases, with 19 bases between. The CDR3 is 17 amino acids. The germline V gene has CDR1 MNHEY and CDR2 SVGEGT. CDR3 residues: CASSFPLRQQYNEKLFF. Here the CDR3 DNA reads TGTGCCAGCAGTTTCCCACTTCGACAGCAGTATAATGAAAAACTGTTTTTT.

The chain is built from TRBV19 and TRBJ2-4; D might be TRBD2 (5 bases). Trimming removed 9 bases from V and 8 bases from J, with 20 bases in between. The germline V gene encodes CDR1 LNHDA and CDR2 SQIVND (reference sequence). The CDR3 is 14 amino acids. The CDR3 spells CASRQGLETHIQYF. As DNA, the CDR3 is TGTGCCAGCCGGCAAGGACTGGAAACTCACATTCAGTACTTC. Full variable domain (missing parts from reference TRBV19 and TRBJ2-4): DGGITQSPKYLFRKEGQNVTLSCEQNLNHDAMYWYRQDPGQGLRLIYYSQIVNDFQKGDIAEGYSVSREKKESFPLTVTSAQKNPTAFYLCASRQGLETHIQYFGAGTRLSVL.

This chain uses TRBV7-2 with TRBJ1-1; tentative D call: TRBD1 (5 bases). V was trimmed by 6 bases and J by 7 bases, leaving 12 bases between them. The germline gives CDR1 SGHTA, CDR2 FQGNSA. The CDR3 spans 12 residues. The chain's CDR3 is CASRLNRFEAFF. For the CDR3, the DNA is TGTGCCAGCAGACTTAACAGGTTTGAAGCTTTCTTT.

J is TRBJ2-4 and V is TRBV9; tentative D call: TRBD1 (6 bases). Trimming took off 4 bases at V and 8 bases at J, with 16 bases between the two ends. The length of the CDR3 is 14 residues. Germline CDR1 is SGDLS and CDR2 is YYNGEE. The CDR3 DNA follows: TGTGCCAGCAGCCGGACAGCGATTTACGACATTCAGTACTTC. It yields the protein CASSRTAIYDIQYF.

This chain connects TRBV6-2 or TRBV6-3 to TRBJ2-1; TRBD1 matches 9 bases. The CDR3 is 14 residues long. Losses at the gene ends were 5 bases for V and 7 bases for J; bases not matched to a gene: 6. Germline CDR1 reads MNHEY; CDR2 reads SVGEGT. Here the CDR3 DNA reads TGTGCCAGCAGTCGGACAGGGGTCGGGAATGAGCAGTTCTTC. As protein: CASSRTGVGNEQFF.

The chain uses TRBV18 and TRBJ1-2; D is perhaps TRBD1 (6 bases). The CDR3 extends over 14 amino acids. Germline CDR1 is KGHSH and CDR2 is LQKENI. The V and J ends lost 2 bases and 6 bases respectively, with 13 bases between them. The CDR3 DNA sequence: TGTGCCAGCTCACCATTAGGGGGGGCTAATGGCTACACCTTC. This translates into CASSPLGGANGYTF. Based on the CDR3 plus reference TRBV18 and TRBJ1-2, the full variable domain is NAGVMQNPRHLVRRRGQEARLRCSPMKGHSHVYWYRQLPEEGLKFMVYLQKENIIDESGMPKERFSAEFPKEGPSILRIQQVVRGDSAAYFCASSPLGGANGYTFGSGTRLTVV.

The chain is built from TRBV19 and TRBJ2-1, with no clear D. This CDR3 is 13 amino acids long. Trimming removed 3 bases from V and 6 bases from J, with 9 bases in between. Germline CDR1 is LNHDA and CDR2 is SQIVND (reference sequence). The CDR3 reads CASSITASNEQFF. In DNA form, the CDR3 reads TGTGCCAGTAGTATTACAGCCAGCAATGAGCAGTTCTTC.

V gene TRBV25-1 combines with J gene TRBJ2-4; a weak D match, TRBD2 (5 bases). This CDR3 is built from 15 residues. Germline V CDR1 and CDR2: MGHDK, SYGVNS. V dropped 10 bases and J dropped 3 bases, with 19 bases sitting between them. CDR3 protein: CATQEGDLNKNIQYF. In DNA form, the CDR3 reads TGTGCCACCCAAGAGGGCGATTTAAACAAAAACATTCAGTACTTC.

The CDR3 protein is CASSDRWEETQYF. In DNA form, the CDR3 reads TGTGCCAGTAGTGACAGGTGGGAAGAGACCCAGTACTTC. J is TRBJ2-5 and V is TRBV19; D perhaps matches TRBD1 (6 bases). This CDR3 contains 13 residues. Trimming stripped 5 bases from V and 3 bases from J, with 10 bases between. From germline, CDR1 is LNHDA and CDR2 SQIVND (reference sequence).

Written as DNA, the CDR3 is TGTGCCAGCAGCCCCTGGAGCTCCTACGAGCAGTACTTC. Translated: CASSPWSSYEQYF. V gene TRBV11-2 combines with J gene TRBJ2-7; D is unresolved. The V end lost 5 bases, the J end lost 0 bases, and 8 bases lay between the germline ends. The length of the CDR3 is 13 residues. The germline CDR1 and CDR2 sequences are SGHAT and FQNNGV.

This rearrangement joins TRBV19 to TRBJ1-2; no firm D call. CDR3 length: 16 residues. V lost 2 bases and J lost 3, with 16 bases in between. Germline V gene sequence: CDR1 LNHDA, CDR2 SQIVND (reference sequence). This chain's CDR3 is CASSIPIGSRDYGYTF. In DNA form, the CDR3 reads TGTGCCAGTAGTATACCAATCGGGAGTCGTGACTATGGCTACACCTTC.

The chain has TRBV11-2 and TRBJ1-2; D gene uncertain. The V end was cut by 5 bases, the J end by 0 bases, with 7 bases between. The CDR3 is made up of 13 amino acids. CDR1 is SGHAT, CDR2 FQNNGV, per germline. The CDR3 region is CASSLITNYGYTF. CDR3 DNA: TGTGCCAGCAGCCTAATAACTAACTATGGCTACACCTTC.

This clone occurred once. The chain is built from TRBV11-2 and TRBJ2-3, with 10 nucleotides matching TRBD2. Germline values: CDR1 SGHAT, CDR2 FQNNGV. The CDR3 runs to 15 residues. The junction had 8 bases not matched to a gene; V was cut back by 7 bases and J by 4 bases. CDR3 amino acids: CASTLAGVMADTQYF. Written as DNA, the CDR3 is TGTGCCAGCACCCTAGCGGGAGTAATGGCAGATACGCAGTATTTT. The full variable domain, with the rest looked up from reference TRBV11-2 and TRBJ2-3, is EAGVAQSPRYKIIEKRQSVAFWCNPISGHATLYWYQQILGQGPKLLIQFQNNGVVDDSQLPKDRFSAERLKGVDSTLKIQPAKLEDSAVYLCASTLAGVMADTQYFGPGTRLTVL.

This rearrangement joins TRBV19 to TRBJ2-4, with D tentatively TRBD2 (5 bases). V was pared by 2 bases and J by 6 bases, with 14 bases between. From germline, CDR1 is LNHDA and CDR2 SQIVND (reference sequence). The CDR3 runs to 15 residues. The CDR3 DNA is TGTGCCAGTAGTATACAGGCTAGACGGGGAAACATTCAGTACTTC. It codes for CASSIQARRGNIQYF.

In this sample, this clone turned up once. V usage is TRBV4-2 and J usage is TRBJ2-1; 9 nucleotides match TRBD2. With 1 base clipped from V and 7 bases from J, the junction kept 5 bases outside the gene matches. This CDR3 comprises 15 residues. Germline lookup yields CDR1 LGHNA and CDR2 YNFKEQ. CDR3 sequence: CASSQVASGENEQFF. CDR3 sequence (DNA): TGTGCCAGCAGCCAAGTGGCTAGCGGGGAAAATGAGCAGTTCTTC.

The chain employs TRBV9 and TRBJ2-2; possible D gene TRBD1, 5 bases. Germline V gene data show CDR1 as SGDLS and CDR2 as YYNGEE. V was clipped by 0 bases and J by 7 bases, with 10 bases between them. CDR3 length equals 14 residues. DNA for the CDR3: TGTGCCAGCAGCGTAGGGGGCCTGAACGGGGAGCTGTTTTTT. It translates to CASSVGGLNGELFF. Full variable domain (outside the CDR3, taken from reference TRBV9 and TRBJ2-2): DSGVTQTPKHLITATGQRVTLRCSPRSGDLSVYWYQQSLDQGLQFLIQYYNGEERAKGNILERFSAQQFPDLHSELNLSSLELGDSALYFCASSVGGLNGELFFGEGSRLTVL.

The chain uses TRBV7-9 and TRBJ2-3; weak D call: TRBD1 (6 bases). The length of the CDR3 is 15 residues. From germline, CDR1 is SEHNR and CDR2 FQNEAQ (reference sequence). Trimming pared 4 bases from V and 2 bases from J, leaving 13 bases between. CDR3 coding DNA: TGTGCCAGCAGCTCCGCCGGGACATTCACAGATACGCAGTATTTT. Amino acids: CASSSAGTFTDTQYF.

The chain employs TRBV12-3 or TRBV12-4 and TRBJ2-3; D is possibly TRBD2 (5 bases). V gave up 1 base and J gave up 6 bases, with 5 bases separating them. This CDR3 is built from 12 residues. The CDR3 is CASSLGGDTQYF. The CDR3 DNA reads as TGTGCCAGCAGTTTAGGCGGGGATACGCAGTATTTT.